These 4 T cell receptor beta chains came from one sample sequenced in a study of T-cell memory formation after mild COVID-19. A single record per CDR3 protein comes from TCRdb applying MiXCR to the 5' RACE reads. The sample has about 390,000 distinct CDR3 sequences, about 17% seen once; the top ten hold 20% to 25%. The sequencing input was PBMCs or a T cell subset sorted from them (not recorded which). The receptors were gathered from a young man who had mild COVID-19 (a few samples of this study predate the infection). Cell type and time point are not known.

This clonotype has more than one count but fewer than ten. The chain recombines TRBV3-1 with TRBJ1-6, with TRBD1 matching 12 bases. In germline, CDR1 is LGHDT, CDR2 YNNKEL (reference sequence). Germline trimming cut 3 bases from V and 9 bases from J; bases unmatched to any gene: 3. The CDR3 runs to 15 residues. CDR3 in amino acids: CASSHRDRGLSPLHF. The DNA for the CDR3 is TGTGCCAGCAGCCACCGGGACAGGGGGCTTTCACCCCTCCACTTT. The full variable domain, rest sourced from reference TRBV3-1 and TRBJ1-6, is DTAVSQTPKYLVTQMGNDKSIKCEQNLGHDTMYWYKQDSKKFLKIMFSYNNKELIINETVPNRFSPKSPDKAHLNLHINSLELGDSAVYFCASSHRDRGLSPLHFGNGTRLTVT.

For the CDR3, the DNA is TGCAGTGCTACCCCTCCTAGCGGGGGGTACAATGAGCAGTTCTTC. Amino acids: CSATPPSGGYNEQFF. This chain uses TRBV20-1 with TRBJ2-1; 11 bases are shared with TRBD2. Trimming at V came to 4 bases and at J to 4 bases, leaving 6 bases not matched to a gene. The CDR3 totals 15 residues. Per the germline V gene, CDR1 is DFQATT and CDR2 is SNEGSKA (reference sequence).

This chain uses TRBV20-1 with TRBJ2-3; 8 nucleotides align to TRBD2. Germline values: CDR1 DFQATT, CDR2 SNEGSKA (reference sequence). CDR3 length equals 14 residues. The V and J ends lost 3 bases and 8 bases, in that order; junction bases with no gene match: 10. CDR3 amino acids: CSASGPRGASTQYF. The CDR3 bases are TGCAGTGCTAGCGGGCCGCGGGGGGCAAGTACGCAGTATTTT.

This clonotype was counted between two and nine times. The V and J genes are TRBV7-6 and TRBJ2-6; D is perhaps TRBD1 (6 bases). The V gene lost 4 bases and the J gene lost 0 bases, with 19 bases spanning the gap. Per the germline V gene, CDR1 is SGHVS and CDR2 is FNYEAQ. This CDR3 has 19 amino acids. For the CDR3, the DNA is TGTGCCAGCAGCTCAGGGGTCGGACGCTACCGCTCTGGGGCCAACGTCCTGACTTTC. Protein sequence: CASSSGVGRYRSGANVLTF.